This record concerns one TCR beta chain sequence. As yet, its antigen is unknown. V dropped 11 bases and J dropped 0 bases, with 13 bases sitting between them. Germline V gene data show CDR1 as MNHEY and CDR2 as SMNVEV (reference sequence). The CDR3 contains 13 residues. The data belong to a study of response to subunit inactivated influenza vaccine. General study findings and limits: T cells newly recruited by each seasonal influenza vaccination are few, the authors suggested.

Each CDR3 protein gets one entry after TCRdb re-called the RT-PCR reads with MiXCR. The sample lists about 780,000 distinct CDR3 sequences, less than 20% seen once, with around 9.9% in the top ten. The V gene is TRBV27, the J gene TRBJ1-1; perhaps TRBD1 as D (5 bases). This sequence originates from a man aged 50 or older who received an inactivated influenza vaccine. The material was PBMCs from blood, obtained about 5 days after vaccination. CDR3 loop: CAVGRRMNTEAFF. The CDR3 region has the DNA TGTGCCGTGGGGCGCCGGATGAACACTGAAGCTTTCTTT.